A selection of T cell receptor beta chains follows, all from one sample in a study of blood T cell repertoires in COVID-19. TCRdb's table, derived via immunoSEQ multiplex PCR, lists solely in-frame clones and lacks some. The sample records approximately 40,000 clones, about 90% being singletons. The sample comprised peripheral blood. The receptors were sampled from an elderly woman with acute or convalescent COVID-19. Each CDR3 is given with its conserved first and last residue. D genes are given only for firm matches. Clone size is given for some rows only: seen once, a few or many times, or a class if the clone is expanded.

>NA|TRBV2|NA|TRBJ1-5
CASSDSGDQPQHF
TGTGCCAGCAGTGACTCAGGGGATCAGCCCCAGCATTTT
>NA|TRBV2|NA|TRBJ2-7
CATGITYEQYF
TGTGCCACCGGGATCACCTACGAGCAGTACTTC
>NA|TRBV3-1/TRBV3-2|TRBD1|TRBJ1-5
CASSPGTGNQPQHF
TGTGCCAGCAGCCCCGGGACAGGGAATCAGCCCCAGCATTTT
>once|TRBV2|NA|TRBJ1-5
CASSGGPVSNQPQHF
TGTGCCTCTAGCGGGGGGCCTGTAAGCAATCAGCCCCAGCATTTT
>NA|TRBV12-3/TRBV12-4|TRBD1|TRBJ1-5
CASRTGANQPQHF
TGTGCCAGCAGGACAGGGGCTAATCAGCCCCAGCATTTT
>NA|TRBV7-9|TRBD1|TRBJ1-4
CASSPPPRQGLNEKLFF
TGTGCCAGCAGCCCCCCCCCGCGACAGGGTCTTAATGAAAAACTGTTTTTT
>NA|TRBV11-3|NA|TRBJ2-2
CASSLTHPGRGNTGELFF
TGTGCCAGCAGCTTAACCCACCCAGGACGGGGTAACACCGGGGAGCTGTTTTTT
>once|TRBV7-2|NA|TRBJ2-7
CASSLVSHGGSYEQYF
TGTGCCAGCAGCTTAGTATCGCACGGGGGATCCTACGAGCAGTACTTC
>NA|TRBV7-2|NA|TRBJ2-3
CASSLGAAGDTQYF
TGTGCCAGCAGCTTAGGTGCTGCGGGAGATACGCAGTATTTT
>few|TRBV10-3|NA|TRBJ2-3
CAISQGYLQYF
TGTGCCATCAGTCAGGGTTACCTGCAGTATTTT
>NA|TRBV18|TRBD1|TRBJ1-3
CASSPGQGRGNTIYF
TGTGCCAGTTCCCCGGGACAGGGTCGAGGAAACACCATATATTTT
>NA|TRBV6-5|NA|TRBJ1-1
CASKGSSGRNTEAFF
TGTGCCAGCAAAGGGAGTAGCGGCAGGAACACTGAAGCTTTCTTT
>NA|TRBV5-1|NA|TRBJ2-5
CASSPGSKETQYF
TGCGCCAGCAGCCCCGGGAGCAAAGAGACCCAGTACTTC
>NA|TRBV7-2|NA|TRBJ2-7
CASSLLFEQYF
TGTGCCAGCAGCTTATTATTCGAGCAGTACTTC
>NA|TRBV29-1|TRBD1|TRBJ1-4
CSVSGGPNEKLFF
TGCAGCGTTTCAGGGGGGCCAAATGAAAAACTGTTTTTT
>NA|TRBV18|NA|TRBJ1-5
CASSLKQYNQPQHF
TGTGCCAGCTCACTAAAACAATACAATCAGCCCCAGCATTTT
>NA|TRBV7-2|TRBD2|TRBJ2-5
CASSLVWRGEGETQYF
TGTGCCAGCAGCTTAGTCTGGCGGGGGGAGGGGGAGACCCAGTACTTC
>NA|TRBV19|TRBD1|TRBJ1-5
CAKGQYNQPQHF
TGTGCCAAGGGACAGTACAATCAGCCCCAGCATTTT
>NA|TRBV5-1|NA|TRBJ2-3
CASSPGSATDTQYF
TGCGCCAGCAGCCCCGGGTCAGCAACAGATACGCAGTATTTT
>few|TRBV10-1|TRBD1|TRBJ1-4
CASSGTGSNEKLFF
TGCGCCAGCAGTGGGACAGGATCTAATGAAAAACTGTTTTTT
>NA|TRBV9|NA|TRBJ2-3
CASSVRSQLDTQYF
TGTGCCAGCAGCGTCCGATCCCAGTTGGATACGCAGTATTTT
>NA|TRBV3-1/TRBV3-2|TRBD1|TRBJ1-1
CASSQQGAATEAFF
TGTGCCAGCAGCCAACAGGGGGCGGCTACTGAAGCTTTCTTT
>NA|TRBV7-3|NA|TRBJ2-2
CASSLVSSAGELFF
TGTGCCAGCAGCTTAGTTTCTTCGGCCGGGGAGCTGTTTTTT
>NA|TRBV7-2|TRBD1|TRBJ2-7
CASSLWQGAYEQYF
TGTGCCAGCAGCTTGTGGCAGGGGGCCTACGAGCAGTACTTC
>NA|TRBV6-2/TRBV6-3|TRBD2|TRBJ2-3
CASSYFPRGGTDTQYF
TGTGCCAGCAGTTACTTTCCTCGGGGGGGTACAGATACGCAGTATTTT
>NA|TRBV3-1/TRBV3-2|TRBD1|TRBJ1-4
CASSQWDRYGKLFF
TGTGCCAGCAGCCAATGGGACAGGTACGGAAAACTGTTTTTT
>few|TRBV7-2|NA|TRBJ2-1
CASSRRAGAERWNEQFF
TGTGCCAGCAGCCGCAGAGCAGGGGCGGAAAGATGGAATGAGCAGTTCTTC
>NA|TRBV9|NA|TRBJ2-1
CASRSGNNEQFF
TGTGCCAGCAGGTCGGGAAACAATGAGCAGTTCTTC
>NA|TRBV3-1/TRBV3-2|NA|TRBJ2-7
CASSQFRGYEQYF
TGTGCCAGCAGCCAATTCAGGGGCTACGAGCAGTACTTC
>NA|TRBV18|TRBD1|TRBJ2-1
CASSPGTGFYNEQFF
TGTGCCAGCTCACCCGGGACAGGGTTCTACAATGAGCAGTTCTTC
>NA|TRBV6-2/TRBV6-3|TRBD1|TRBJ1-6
CASSYARTGRDSPLHF
TGTGCCAGCAGTTACGCCCGGACAGGGCGAGATTCACCCCTCCACTTT
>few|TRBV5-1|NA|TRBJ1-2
CASRRDASNYGYTF
TGCGCCAGCAGGCGGGACGCGTCTAACTATGGCTACACCTTC
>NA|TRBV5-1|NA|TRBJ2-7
CASSLDPGTTDEQYF
TGCGCCAGCAGCTTGGACCCGGGTACGACTGACGAGCAGTACTTC
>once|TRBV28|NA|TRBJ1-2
CASSFGGYGYTF
TGTGCCAGCAGTTTTGGAGGATATGGCTACACCTTC
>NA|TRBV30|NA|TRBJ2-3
CACLRSDTQYF
TGTGCCTGCCTAAGATCAGATACGCAGTATTTT
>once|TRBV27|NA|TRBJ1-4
CASSSRRDEKLFF
TGTGCCAGCAGTTCCAGGAGGGATGAAAAACTGTTTTTT
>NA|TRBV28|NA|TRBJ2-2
CASRRGRLSTGELFF
TGTGCCAGCAGGCGGGGAAGGTTAAGCACCGGGGAGCTGTTTTTT
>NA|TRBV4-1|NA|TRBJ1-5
CASSPATGDSNQPQHF
TGCGCCAGCAGCCCAGCCACAGGAGATAGCAATCAGCCCCAGCATTTT
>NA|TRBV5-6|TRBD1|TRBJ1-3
CASTRTGESQESGNTIYF
TGTGCCAGCACCCGGACAGGGGAGTCTCAGGAATCTGGAAACACCATATATTTT
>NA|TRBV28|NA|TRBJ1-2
CAINYRAISNYGYTF
TGTGCCATAAACTACAGGGCAATTTCTAACTATGGCTACACCTTC
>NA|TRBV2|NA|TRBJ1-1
CASSVTGPMNTEAFF
TGTGCCAGCAGTGTCACAGGGCCCATGAACACTGAAGCTTTCTTT
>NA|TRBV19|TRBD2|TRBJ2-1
CASSISSGGAHEQFF
TGTGCCAGTAGTATATCAAGCGGGGGGGCCCATGAGCAGTTCTTC